This T cell receptor beta chain was retrieved from a study of blood T cells in healthy people across ages. The second PCR ran roughly 6 to 12 cycles with a sample-barcoded 5' primer and J-beta primers. TCRdb re-analysed the 5' RACE reads in MiXCR, keeping a single row per CDR3 protein. The sample yields some 1,800,000 distinct CDR3 sequences, more than 35% seen once. In germline, CDR1 is KGHDR, CDR2 SFDVKD. The germline V and J ends were trimmed by 1 base and 1 base, with 6 bases remaining between them. This CDR3 comprises 14 residues. This clonotype was picked up a small number of times. Its antigen remains unidentified. Findings of the study overall: A roughly linear fall in TCR beta diversity per million T cells was seen with increasing age.

Material for sequencing was blood. V is TRBV24-1 and J is TRBJ1-2, with D uncertain. The sequence derives from a human donor in good health. The CDR3, as DNA: TGTGCCACCAGTGATTTCTGGGTTAACTATGGCTACACCTTC. Translation gives CATSDFWVNYGYTF.